One and the same sample provided the 5 T cell receptor beta chains below, sequenced in a study of shared clonotypes between healthy human individuals. Sequenced by immunoSEQ multiplex PCR; TCRdb stores in-frame clones only, minus some. Found here are about 710,000 clones, roughly 72% of them singletons; the top ten hold 1.8%. Sequenced: memory CD4+ T cells sorted from blood. The subset was: CD45RA-negative fraction. The receptors stem from a woman between 25 and 40 years old in good health.

This chain connects TRBV5-4 to TRBJ2-3; tentatively, D is TRBD2 (7 bases). The CDR3 sequence is 16 residues long. V lost 3 bases to trimming and J lost 3 bases, with 17 bases between them. Germline V lookup: CDR1 SGHNT, CDR2 YYREEE (reference sequence). The CDR3 DNA is TGTGCCAGCAGCTCCCGGGGGGCCGGGGGTACAGATACGCAGTATTTT. Protein sequence: CASSSRGAGGTDTQYF.

CDR3 loop: CASSRGGGTGELFF. The CDR3 DNA sequence: TGTGCCAGCTCCCGGGGGGGTGGAACCGGGGAGCTGTTTTTT. The rearrangement uses TRBV28 and TRBJ2-2, with TRBD2 matching over 8 bases. The CDR3 has 14 amino acids. The V gene's germline CDR1 is MDHEN and CDR2 SYDVKM. V lost 8 bases and J lost 5; bases outside the gene matches: 7.

Only one count was recorded for this clone. This may arise from a read error, as a much more abundant clone is one base away. V usage is TRBV25-1 and J usage is TRBJ2-3; no clear D. Germline lookup yields CDR1 MGHDK and CDR2 SYGVNS. V gave up 5 bases and J gave up 2 bases, with 2 bases separating them. There are 11 residues in the CDR3. The chain's CDR3 is CASSLTDTQYF. CDR3 in DNA: TGTGCCAGCAGTCTCACAGATACGCAGTATTTT.

V is TRBV7-8 and J is TRBJ1-1; no definite D call. V lost 0 bases, J lost 6 bases, and 11 bases lay in between. CDR1 SGHVS and CDR2 FQNEAQ come from the germline V gene. CDR3 length: 14 amino acids. CDR3 residues: CASSLAKGWPEAFF. The DNA of the CDR3 is TGTGCCAGCAGCTTAGCTAAGGGATGGCCTGAAGCTTTCTTT.

The chain combines TRBV6-6 with TRBJ2-4, with 13 bases fitting TRBD2. With V trimmed by 4 bases and J by 9 bases, 9 bases remained unmatched. The V gene's germline CDR1 is MNHNY and CDR2 SVGAGI (reference sequence). This CDR3 is built from 16 residues. DNA for the CDR3: TGTGCCAGCAGTTTGGGGACTAGCGGGGATGGGGGCATTCAGTACTTC. The encoded protein is CASSLGTSGDGGIQYF.